This paragraph reports one TCR beta chain. Its antigen is still unknown. This specimen comes from a study of shared clonotypes between healthy human individuals. This CDR3 spans 19 amino acids. CDR1 is MNHEY and CDR2 is SMNVEV in the germline V gene (reference sequence). Germline trimming cut 4 bases from V and 8 bases from J; bases unmatched to any gene: 20. Positively selected for CCR7, the CD45RO-negative cells used as naive CD8 cells excluded terminally differentiated effector memory CD45RA+ cells. Overall study results and limits: Though the depth was large, rarefaction showed that sorted-subset sequencing was incomplete.

Clones were read by immunoSEQ multiplex PCR, and TCRdb kept only the in-frame ones, dropping some. Among around 1.9 million clones listed, about 92% were seen once. Sample: naive CD8+ T cells from PBMCs. V gene TRBV27 combines with J gene TRBJ2-2; TRBD2 matches at 9 bases. The receptor was derived from a man aged 18 to 29 in good health. Some clones in this sample may be carry-over from other donors' samples. CDR3 DNA sequence: TGTGCCAGCAGTTCCCCTCTGGGGCGGAGGTCTAGCGGGATTGGGGAGCTGTTTTTT. Residues: CASSSPLGRRSSGIGELFF.